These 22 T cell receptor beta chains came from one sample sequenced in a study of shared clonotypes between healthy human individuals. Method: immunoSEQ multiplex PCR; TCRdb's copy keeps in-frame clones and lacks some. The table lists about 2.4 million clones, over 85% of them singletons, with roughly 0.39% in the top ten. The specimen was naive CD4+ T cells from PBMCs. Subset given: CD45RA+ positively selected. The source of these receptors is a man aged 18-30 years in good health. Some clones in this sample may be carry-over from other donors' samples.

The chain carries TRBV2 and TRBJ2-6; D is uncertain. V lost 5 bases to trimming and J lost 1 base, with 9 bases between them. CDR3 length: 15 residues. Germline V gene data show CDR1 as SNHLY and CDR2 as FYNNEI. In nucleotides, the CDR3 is TGTGCCAGCAGTTTTCTTATTTCTGGGGCCAACGTCCTGACTTTC. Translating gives CASSFLISGANVLTF.

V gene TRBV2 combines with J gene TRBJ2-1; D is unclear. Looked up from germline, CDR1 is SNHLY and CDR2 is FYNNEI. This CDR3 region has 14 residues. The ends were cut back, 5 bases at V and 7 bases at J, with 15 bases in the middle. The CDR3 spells CASSSISIWNEQFF. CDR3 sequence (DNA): TGTGCCAGCAGTTCCATTTCGATCTGGAATGAGCAGTTCTTC. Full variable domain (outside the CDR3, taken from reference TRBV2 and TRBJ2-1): EPEVTQTPSHQVTQMGQEVILRCVPISNHLYFYWYRQILGQKVEFLVSFYNNEISEKSEIFDDQFSVERPDGSNFTLKIRSTKLEDSAMYFCASSSISIWNEQFFGPGTRLTVL.

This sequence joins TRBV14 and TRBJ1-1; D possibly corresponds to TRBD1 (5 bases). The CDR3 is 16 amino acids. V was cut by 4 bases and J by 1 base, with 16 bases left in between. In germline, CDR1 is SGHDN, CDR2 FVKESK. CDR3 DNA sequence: TGTGCCAGCAGCCTAAGATACGGGACTACGAACACTGAAGCTTTCTTT. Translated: CASSLRYGTTNTEAFF. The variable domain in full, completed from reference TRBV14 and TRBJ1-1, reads EAGVTQFPSHSVIEKGQTVTLRCDPISGHDNLYWYRRVMGKEIKFLLHFVKESKQDESGMPNNRFLAERTGGTYSTLKVQPAELEDSGVYFCASSLRYGTTNTEAFFGQGTRLTVV.

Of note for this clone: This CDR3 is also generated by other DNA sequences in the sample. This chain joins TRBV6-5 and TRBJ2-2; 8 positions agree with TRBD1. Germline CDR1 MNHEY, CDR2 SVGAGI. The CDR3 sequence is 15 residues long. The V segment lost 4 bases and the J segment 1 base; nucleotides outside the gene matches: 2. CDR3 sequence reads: CASSFGTGNTGELFF. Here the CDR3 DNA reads TGTGCCAGCAGTTTCGGGACAGGGAACACCGGGGAGCTGTTTTTT.

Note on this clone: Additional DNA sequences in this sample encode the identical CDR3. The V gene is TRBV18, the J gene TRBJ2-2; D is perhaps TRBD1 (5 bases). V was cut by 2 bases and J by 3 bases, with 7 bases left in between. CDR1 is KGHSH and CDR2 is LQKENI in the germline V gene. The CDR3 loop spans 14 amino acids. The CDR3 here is CASSPSRDTGELFF. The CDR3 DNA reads TGTGCCAGCTCACCATCCAGGGACACCGGGGAGCTGTTTTTT.

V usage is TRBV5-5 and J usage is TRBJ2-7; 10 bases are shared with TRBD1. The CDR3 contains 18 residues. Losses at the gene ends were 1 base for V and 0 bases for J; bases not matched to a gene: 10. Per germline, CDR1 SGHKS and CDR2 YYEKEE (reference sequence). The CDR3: CASSLRDRGRVDSYEQYF. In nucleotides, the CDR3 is TGTGCCAGCAGCTTGCGAGACAGGGGGCGAGTGGACTCCTACGAGCAGTACTTC.

The CDR3 spells CASGGYEQYF. DNA of the CDR3: TGTGCCAGCGGGGGTTACGAGCAGTACTTC. The J gene is TRBJ2-5, the V gene TRBV28; D tentatively reads TRBD1 or TRBD2 (5 bases each). The DNA end is more similar to TRBJ2-7, so the J call may be wrong. Germline lookup yields CDR1 MDHEN and CDR2 SYDVKM. The CDR3 contains 10 residues.

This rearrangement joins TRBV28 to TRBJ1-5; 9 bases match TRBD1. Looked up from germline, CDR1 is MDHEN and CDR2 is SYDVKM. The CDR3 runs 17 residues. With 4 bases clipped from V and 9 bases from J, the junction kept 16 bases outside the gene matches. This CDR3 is CASSSHQTGGIVGPQHF. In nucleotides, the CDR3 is TGTGCCAGCAGTTCCCACCAGACAGGGGGGATCGTGGGGCCCCAGCATTTT. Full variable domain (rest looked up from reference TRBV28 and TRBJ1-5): DVKVTQSSRYLVKRTGEKVFLECVQDMDHENMFWYRQDPGLGLRLIYFSYDVKMKEKGDIPEGYSVSREKKERFSLILESASTNQTSMYLCASSSHQTGGIVGPQHFGDGTRLSIL.

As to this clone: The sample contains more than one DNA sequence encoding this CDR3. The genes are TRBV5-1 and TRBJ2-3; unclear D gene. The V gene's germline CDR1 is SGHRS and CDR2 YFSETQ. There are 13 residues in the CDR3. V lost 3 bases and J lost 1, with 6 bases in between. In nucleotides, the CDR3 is TGCGCCAGCAGCTCGACTGGCACAGATACGCAGTATTTT. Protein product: CASSSTGTDTQYF.

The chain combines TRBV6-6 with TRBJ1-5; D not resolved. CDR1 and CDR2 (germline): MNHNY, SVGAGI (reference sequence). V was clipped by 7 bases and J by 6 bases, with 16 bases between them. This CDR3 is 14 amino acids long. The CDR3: CASTKKGSGQPQHF. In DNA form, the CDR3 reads TGTGCCAGCACCAAAAAGGGTTCAGGTCAGCCCCAGCATTTT.

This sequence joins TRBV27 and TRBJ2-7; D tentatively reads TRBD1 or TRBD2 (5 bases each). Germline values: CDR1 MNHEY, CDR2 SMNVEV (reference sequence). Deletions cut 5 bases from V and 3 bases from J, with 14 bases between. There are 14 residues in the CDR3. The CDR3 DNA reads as TGTGCCAGCAGTCGAGGGCAGGGTCTCTACGAGCAGTACTTC. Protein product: CASSRGQGLYEQYF.

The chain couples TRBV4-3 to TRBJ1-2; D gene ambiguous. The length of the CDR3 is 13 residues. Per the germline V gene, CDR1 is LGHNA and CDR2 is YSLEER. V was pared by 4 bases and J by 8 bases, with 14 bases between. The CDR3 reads CASSLGFDGGYTF. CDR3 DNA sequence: TGCGCCAGCAGCCTAGGCTTCGACGGGGGCTACACCTTC.

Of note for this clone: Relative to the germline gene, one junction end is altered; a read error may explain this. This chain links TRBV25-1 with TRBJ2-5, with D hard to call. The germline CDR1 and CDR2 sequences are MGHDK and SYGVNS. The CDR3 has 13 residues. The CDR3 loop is CASSERAQETRYF. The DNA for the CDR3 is TGTGCCAGCAGTGAAAGGGCACAAGAGACCCGGTACTTC.

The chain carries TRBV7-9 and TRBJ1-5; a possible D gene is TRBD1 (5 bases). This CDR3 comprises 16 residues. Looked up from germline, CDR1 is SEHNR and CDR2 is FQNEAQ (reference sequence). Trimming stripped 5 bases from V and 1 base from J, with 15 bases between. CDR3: CASSEDRGWSNQPQHF. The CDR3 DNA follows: TGTGCCAGCAGCGAAGATAGGGGTTGGAGCAATCAGCCCCAGCATTTT.

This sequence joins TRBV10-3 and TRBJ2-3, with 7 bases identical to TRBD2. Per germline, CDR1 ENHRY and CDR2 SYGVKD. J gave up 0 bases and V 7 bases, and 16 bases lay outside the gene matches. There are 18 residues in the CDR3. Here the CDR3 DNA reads TGTGCCATCAAAGGCCGGGCTAGCGGCGCCTCTAGCACAGATACGCAGTATTTT. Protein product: CAIKGRASGASSTDTQYF.

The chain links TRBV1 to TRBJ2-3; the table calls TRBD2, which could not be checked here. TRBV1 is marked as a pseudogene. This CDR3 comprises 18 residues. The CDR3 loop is CTSSQEWGTRPRTDTQYF. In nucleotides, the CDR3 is TGCACCAGCAGCCAAGAGTGGGGGACTAGGCCCCGCACAGATACGCAGTATTTT.

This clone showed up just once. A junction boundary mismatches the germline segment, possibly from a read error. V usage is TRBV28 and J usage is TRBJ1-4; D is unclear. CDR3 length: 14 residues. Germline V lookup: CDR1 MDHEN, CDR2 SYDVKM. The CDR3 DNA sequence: TGTGCCAGCAGTTCCAACTCTTATTCGTGGCAGGACCATTTT. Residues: CASSSNSYSWQDHF.

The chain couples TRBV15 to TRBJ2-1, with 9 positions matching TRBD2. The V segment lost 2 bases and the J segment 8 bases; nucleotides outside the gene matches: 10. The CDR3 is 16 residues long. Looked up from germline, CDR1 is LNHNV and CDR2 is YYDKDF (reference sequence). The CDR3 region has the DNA TGTGCCACCAGCAGACTTTTAGCGGGAGATGGCTATGAGCAGTTCTTC. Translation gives CATSRLLAGDGYEQFF.

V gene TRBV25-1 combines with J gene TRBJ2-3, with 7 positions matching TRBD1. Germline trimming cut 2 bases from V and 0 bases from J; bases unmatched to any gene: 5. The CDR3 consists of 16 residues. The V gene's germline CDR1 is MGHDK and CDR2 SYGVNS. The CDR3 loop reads CASSEGTAFSTDTQYF. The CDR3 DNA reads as TGTGCCAGCAGTGAAGGGACAGCCTTTAGCACAGATACGCAGTATTTT.

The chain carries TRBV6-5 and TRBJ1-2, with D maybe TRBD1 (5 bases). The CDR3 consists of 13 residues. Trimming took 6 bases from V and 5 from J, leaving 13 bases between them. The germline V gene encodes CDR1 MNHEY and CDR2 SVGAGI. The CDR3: CASRDSGDYGYTF. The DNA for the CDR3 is TGTGCCAGCAGAGACTCGGGGGATTATGGCTACACCTTC.

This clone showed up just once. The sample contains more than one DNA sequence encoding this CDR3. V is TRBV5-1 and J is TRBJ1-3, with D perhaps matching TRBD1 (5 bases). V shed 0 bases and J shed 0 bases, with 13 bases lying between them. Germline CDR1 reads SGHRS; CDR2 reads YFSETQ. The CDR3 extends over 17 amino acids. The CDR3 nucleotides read TGCGCCAGCAGCTTGGGGCCGACAGCGAGCTCTGGAAACACCATATATTTT. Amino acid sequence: CASSLGPTASSGNTIYF.

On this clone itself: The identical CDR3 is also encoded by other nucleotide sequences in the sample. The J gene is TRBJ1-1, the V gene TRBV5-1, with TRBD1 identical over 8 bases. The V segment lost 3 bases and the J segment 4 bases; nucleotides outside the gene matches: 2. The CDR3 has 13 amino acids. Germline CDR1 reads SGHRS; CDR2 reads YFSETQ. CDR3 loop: CASSSGQGTEAFF. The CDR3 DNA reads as TGCGCCAGCAGCTCCGGACAGGGCACTGAAGCTTTCTTT.